Shown below are 29 T cell receptor beta chains from a single sample sequenced in a study of shared clonotypes between healthy human individuals. Using immunoSEQ multiplex PCR, the repertoire was profiled, and TCRdb retains in-frame clones only, with some absent. This table holds approximately 510,000 clones, approximately 79% found once. Sequencing was performed on PBMCs. These receptors came from a woman in her forties in good health. Some clones in this sample may be carry-over from other donors' samples.

The J gene is TRBJ1-2, the V gene TRBV21-1; the table's D call, TRBD1, was not checked against the DNA. TRBV21-1 is classified as a pseudogene. This CDR3 has 14 amino acids. For the CDR3, the DNA is TGTGCCATCTCCCAGAGGGGACAGACCTTTGGCTACACCTTC. Translation gives CAISQRGQTFGYTF.

This clone was detected only a few times. This rearrangement joins TRBV7-8 to TRBJ2-7, with D perhaps matching TRBD2 (7 bases). This CDR3 contains 16 residues. CDR1 and CDR2 (germline): SGHVS, FQNEAQ. V lost 5 bases and J lost 1, with 18 bases in between. The CDR3 reads CASSPGWEGTSYEQYF. CDR3 nucleotides: TGTGCCAGCAGCCCAGGATGGGAGGGGACATCCTACGAGCAGTACTTC.

V and J are TRBV7-8 and TRBJ1-2; D gene unclear. Germline assignment: CDR1 SGHVS and CDR2 FQNEAQ. This CDR3 has 13 amino acids. Trimming took off 1 base at V and 7 bases at J, with 10 bases between the two ends. CDR3 sequence (DNA): TGTGCCAGCAGCTTAGTGAAGGATGGTGGCTACACCTTC. Translating it yields CASSLVKDGGYTF.

V and J are TRBV7-3 and TRBJ1-1; no clear D. CDR3 length: 13 amino acids. With 5 bases removed from V and 2 bases from J, the gap between germline ends came to 9 bases. Germline V gives CDR1 SGHTA, CDR2 FQGTGA. The CDR3 protein is CASSLTINTEAFF. The CDR3 DNA reads TGTGCCAGCAGCCTGACGATCAACACTGAAGCTTTCTTT. Full variable domain (remainder filled in from reference TRBV7-3 and TRBJ1-1): GAGVSQTPSNKVTEKGKYVELRCDPISGHTALYWYRQSLGQGPEFLIYFQGTGAADDSGLPNDRFFAVRPEGSVSTLKIQRTERGDSAVYLCASSLTINTEAFFGQGTRLTVV.

The chain couples TRBV30 to TRBJ2-1; no definite D call. In germline, CDR1 is GTSNPN, CDR2 SVGIG (reference sequence). The ends were cut back, 2 bases at V and 6 bases at J, with 17 bases in the middle. The CDR3 has 15 residues. DNA for the CDR3: TGTGCCTGGAGTCCCCCCGGCAGGTCGGGCAATGAGCAGTTCTTC. Translating it yields CAWSPPGRSGNEQFF.

The chain uses TRBV2 and TRBJ1-5, with 9 bases lining up with TRBD1. The J segment lost 5 bases and the V segment lost 7 bases, leaving 6 bases of the junction unmatched. Germline V gene data show CDR1 as SNHLY and CDR2 as FYNNEI. This CDR3 has 14 residues. The DNA of the CDR3 is TGTGCCAGCACCGAACAGGGGGCCGATCAGCCCCAGCATTTT. As protein: CASTEQGADQPQHF.

The V gene is TRBV7-9, the J gene TRBJ2-7; D remains ambiguous. CDR1 SEHNR and CDR2 FQNEAQ come from the germline V gene (reference sequence). V was shortened by 0 bases and J by 2 bases, with 14 bases between the two germline ends. This CDR3 is built from 16 residues. The CDR3 coding sequence is TGTGCCAGCAGCTTAGCGAGTCCCGGCAATACCTACGAGCAGTACTTC. Amino acid sequence: CASSLASPGNTYEQYF.

This chain uses TRBV2 with TRBJ1-3; perhaps TRBD1 as D (5 bases). V shed 7 bases and J shed 0 bases, with 7 bases lying between them. The CDR3 extends over 13 amino acids. Per germline, CDR1 SNHLY and CDR2 FYNNEI. The DNA for the CDR3 is TGTGCCAGCAATCAGGGCTCTGGAAACACCATATATTTT. Encoded protein: CASNQGSGNTIYF. The variable domain in full, completed from reference TRBV2 and TRBJ1-3, reads EPEVTQTPSHQVTQMGQEVILRCVPISNHLYFYWYRQILGQKVEFLVSFYNNEISEKSEIFDDQFSVERPDGSNFTLKIRSTKLEDSAMYFCASNQGSGNTIYFGEGSWLTVV.

This chain links TRBV28 with TRBJ2-7; 7 bases line up with TRBD2. The V and J ends lost 7 bases and 4 bases, in that order; junction bases with no gene match: 10. The germline CDR1 and CDR2 sequences are MDHEN and SYDVKM. The CDR3 runs 14 residues. The CDR3 region is CASTDLMREYEQYF. The CDR3 coding sequence is TGTGCCAGCACTGACCTTATGCGGGAGTACGAGCAGTACTTC.

Only a few counts were recorded for this clone. V and J are TRBV11-2 and TRBJ2-1; 8 bases fit TRBD2. Germline V lookup: CDR1 SGHAT, CDR2 FQNNGV. The CDR3 runs 16 residues. V shed 3 bases, J shed 2 bases, and the junction held 6 bases outside the gene matches. CDR3 protein: CASSFTGGEAYNEQFF. The CDR3 region has the DNA TGTGCCAGCAGCTTCACCGGGGGGGAGGCCTACAATGAGCAGTTCTTC.

The chain recombines TRBV27 with TRBJ1-2; 9 bases fit TRBD1. Looked up from germline, CDR1 is MNHEY and CDR2 is SMNVEV (reference sequence). J was trimmed by 4 bases and V by 5 bases; bases with no gene match: 11. The CDR3 runs 16 residues. The CDR3: CASSPTRDRATYGYTF. The DNA for the CDR3 is TGTGCCAGCAGTCCAACCCGGGACAGGGCAACCTATGGCTACACCTTC.

This chain connects TRBV5-1 to TRBJ2-6; 7 bases are shared with TRBD2. Looked up from germline, CDR1 is SGHRS and CDR2 is YFSETQ. The CDR3 runs 16 residues. The trim removed 0 bases at V and 4 bases at J, leaving 4 bases unmatched. Here the CDR3 DNA reads TGCGCCAGCAGCTTGGAGGCGGGAGCCGGGGCCAACGTCCTGACTTTC. Translating gives CASSLEAGAGANVLTF.

V usage is TRBV5-8 and J usage is TRBJ1-1; 8 bases are a match to TRBD1. Germline CDR1 reads SGHTS; CDR2 reads YDEGEE. CDR3 length equals 13 residues. Trimming at V came to 6 bases and at J to 5 bases, leaving 6 bases not matched to a gene. CDR3 coding DNA: TGTGCCAGCACGCGAACAGGGGGGACTGAAGCTTTCTTT. Translating gives CASTRTGGTEAFF.

The chain links TRBV7-6 to TRBJ2-1; D is unresolved. Per the germline V gene, CDR1 is SGHVS and CDR2 is FNYEAQ. Trimming cost V 0 bases and J 0 bases, with 12 bases left between them. The CDR3 consists of 17 residues. The CDR3 DNA sequence: TGTGCCAGCAGCTTAGCGACCCCGGATAGCTCCTACAATGAGCAGTTCTTC. Translated, it gives CASSLATPDSSYNEQFF.

V gene TRBV5-1 combines with J gene TRBJ2-2; 9 positions agree with TRBD2. Germline V gene data show CDR1 as SGHRS and CDR2 as YFSETQ. The V gene end was trimmed by 7 bases and the J gene end by 4 bases; junction bases not matched to a gene: 8. The CDR3 sequence is 15 residues long. CDR3 sequence reads: CASSVGLAITGELFF. CDR3 DNA sequence: TGCGCCAGCTCTGTGGGACTAGCTATCACCGGGGAGCTGTTTTTT. The whole variable domain, remainder taken from reference TRBV5-1 and TRBJ2-2, is KAGVTQTPRYLIKTRGQQVTLSCSPISGHRSVSWYQQTPGQGLQFLFEYFSETQRNKGNFPGRFSGRQFSNSRSEMNVSTLELGDSALYLCASSVGLAITGELFFGEGSRLTVL.

This clone has more than one count but fewer than ten. CDR3 nucleotides: TGTGCCAGCAGCTTAGGGGACAGAGGTTACACCTTC. Protein product: CASSLGDRGYTF. This rearrangement joins TRBV7-9 to TRBJ1-2, with TRBD1 identical over 7 bases. The CDR3 runs 12 residues. V dropped 1 base and J dropped 11; count of bases not matched to a gene: 4. Per the germline V gene, CDR1 is SEHNR and CDR2 is FQNEAQ (reference sequence). Full variable domain (missing parts from reference TRBV7-9 and TRBJ1-2): DTGVSQNPRHKITKRGQNVTFRCDPISEHNRLYWYRQTLGQGPEFLTYFQNEAQLEKSRLLSDRFSAERPKGSFSTLEIQRTEQGDSAMYLCASSLGDRGYTFGSGTRLTVV.

This rearrangement joins TRBV10-3 to TRBJ2-1, with 11 nucleotides matching TRBD2. From germline, CDR1 is ENHRY and CDR2 SYGVKD. The CDR3 extends over 16 amino acids. Trimming removed 4 bases from V and 4 bases from J; junction bases left unmatched: 6. Here the CDR3 DNA reads TGTGCCATCAGTGCTGGACTAGCGGGTTCTTACAATGAGCAGTTCTTC. Translation: CAISAGLAGSYNEQFF.

This clone was found once. The rearrangement links TRBV6-1 to TRBJ2-5; 8 bases fit TRBD2. CDR3 size: 14 residues. Germline V gene sequence: CDR1 MNHNS, CDR2 SASEGT. Germline trimming cut 5 bases from V and 2 bases from J; bases unmatched to any gene: 4. CDR3 residues: CASSTAGVQETQYF. CDR3 bases: TGTGCCAGCAGTACAGCGGGAGTACAAGAGACCCAGTACTTC.

A few counts support this clone. The genes are TRBV29-1 and TRBJ2-1; the D call may be TRBD1 or TRBD2 (5 bases each). Trimming took off 3 bases at V and 3 bases at J, with 12 bases between the two ends. The CDR3 covers 14 residues. CDR1 and CDR2 (germline): SQVTM, ANQGSEA. The DNA of the CDR3 is TGCAGCGTTGAGGGGGAAGGGAACTACAATGAGCAGTTCTTC. Its protein product is CSVEGEGNYNEQFF.

The chain is built from TRBV29-1 and TRBJ2-1; D is perhaps TRBD2 (7 bases). CDR1 is SQVTM, CDR2 ANQGSEA, per germline. The ends were cut back, 2 bases at V and 6 bases at J, with 14 bases in the middle. This CDR3 contains 14 residues. DNA of the CDR3: TGCAGCGTTGAAAGCGGGGAGGGGGGCAATGAGCAGTTCTTC. Translation gives CSVESGEGGNEQFF.

The chain joins TRBV5-1 to TRBJ1-1; a possible D gene is TRBD1 (5 bases). Germline V gene data show CDR1 as SGHRS and CDR2 as YFSETQ. CDR3 length: 16 residues. V dropped 3 bases and J dropped 1 base, with 16 bases sitting between them. The DNA for the CDR3 is TGCGCCAGCAGCTCTCACTCAGGGATTACGAACACTGAAGCTTTCTTT. This gives the protein CASSSHSGITNTEAFF.

The CDR3 loop is CASSLARDRGVEQYF. The DNA of the CDR3 is TGCGCCAGCAGCTTGGCCCGGGACAGGGGGGTCGAGCAGTACTTC. The rearrangement joins TRBV5-1 to TRBJ2-7; 11 bases map to TRBD1. This CDR3 is built from 15 residues. Germline values: CDR1 SGHRS, CDR2 YFSETQ. The V segment lost 0 bases and the J segment 6 bases; nucleotides outside the gene matches: 5.

This rearrangement joins TRBV11-1 to TRBJ1-4, with 7 bases lining up with TRBD1. The V gene's germline CDR1 is SGHAT and CDR2 FQDESV (reference sequence). CDR3 length: 14 amino acids. The V and J ends lost 5 bases and 7 bases, in that order; junction bases with no gene match: 7. The CDR3 protein is CASSADRLTEKLFF. CDR3 DNA: TGTGCCAGCAGCGCGGACAGGTTAACTGAAAAACTGTTTTTT.

About this clone: At the DNA level, this CDR3 is encoded by other sequences in the same sample as well. V gene TRBV4-3 combines with J gene TRBJ2-5; the D call may be TRBD1 or TRBD2 (7 bases each). The CDR3 runs to 18 residues. Looked up from germline, CDR1 is LGHNA and CDR2 is YSLEER. Trimming left V 1 base short and J 8 bases short, with 26 bases between. The CDR3 bases are TGCGCCAGCAGCCAAGTTCGGAGCGGGGCTCCAGGGGGGGAAACCCAGTACTTC. Translated, it gives CASSQVRSGAPGGETQYF.

The DNA of the CDR3 is TGTGCCACCAGCAGAGGCCCCCCCACAGATACGCAGTATTTT. Its protein is CATSRGPPTDTQYF. The chain employs TRBV15 and TRBJ2-3, with no clear D. Germline CDR1 LNHNV, CDR2 YYDKDF (reference sequence). V dropped 1 base and J dropped 2 bases, with 7 bases sitting between them. This CDR3 comprises 14 residues.

The chain couples TRBV4-1 to TRBJ1-4, with 9 bases matching TRBD1. Germline loops: CDR1 MGHRA, CDR2 YSYEKL. This CDR3 is 16 amino acids long. The junction had 10 bases not matched to a gene; V was cut back by 5 bases and J by 6 bases. The CDR3 bases are TGCGCCAGCAGCAACCGGGACAGGGACGGAGATGAAAAACTGTTTTTT. Translation gives CASSNRDRDGDEKLFF.

This chain joins TRBV19 and TRBJ1-5; 11 positions match TRBD1. CDR1 and CDR2 from the germline V gene are LNHDA and SQIVND (reference sequence). V lost 0 bases, J lost 6 bases, and 4 bases stayed unmatched. This CDR3 has 16 residues. The DNA of the CDR3 is TGTGCCAGTAGTATAGATCCGGGACAGGGGGGTCAGCCCCAGCATTTT. Translated, it gives CASSIDPGQGGQPQHF. Complete variable domain (other parts from reference TRBV19 and TRBJ1-5): DGGITQSPKYLFRKEGQNVTLSCEQNLNHDAMYWYRQDPGQGLRLIYYSQIVNDFQKGDIAEGYSVSREKKESFPLTVTSAQKNPTAFYLCASSIDPGQGGQPQHFGDGTRLSIL.

The chain has TRBV27 and TRBJ2-1; perhaps D is TRBD1 or TRBD2 (5 bases each). The CDR3 covers 15 residues. V lost 5 bases, J lost 5 bases, and 16 bases lay in between. Germline V gene data show CDR1 as MNHEY and CDR2 as SMNVEV (reference sequence). The CDR3 region is CASSPPSGRNNEQFF. CDR3 coding DNA: TGTGCCAGCAGTCCCCCGTCGGGGCGCAACAATGAGCAGTTCTTC.

This chain links TRBV9 with TRBJ2-3; 10 nucleotides line up with TRBD2. Germline V gene sequence: CDR1 SGDLS, CDR2 YYNGEE. With 4 bases clipped from V and 2 bases from J, the junction kept 7 bases outside the gene matches. The CDR3 sequence is 16 residues long. The CDR3 protein is CASSPRLAGPTDTQYF. Written as DNA, the CDR3 is TGTGCCAGCAGCCCCAGACTAGCGGGCCCCACAGATACGCAGTATTTT.